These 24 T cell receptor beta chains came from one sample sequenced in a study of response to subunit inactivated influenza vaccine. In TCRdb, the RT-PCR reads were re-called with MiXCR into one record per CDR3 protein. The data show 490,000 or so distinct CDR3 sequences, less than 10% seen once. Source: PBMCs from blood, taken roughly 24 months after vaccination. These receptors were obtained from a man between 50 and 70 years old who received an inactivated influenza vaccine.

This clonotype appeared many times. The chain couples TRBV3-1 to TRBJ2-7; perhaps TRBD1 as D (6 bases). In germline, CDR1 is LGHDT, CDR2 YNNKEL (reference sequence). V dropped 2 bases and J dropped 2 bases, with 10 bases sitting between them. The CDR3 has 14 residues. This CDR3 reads CASSQYRDPYEQYF. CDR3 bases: TGTGCCAGCAGCCAATACAGGGATCCCTACGAGCAGTACTTC.

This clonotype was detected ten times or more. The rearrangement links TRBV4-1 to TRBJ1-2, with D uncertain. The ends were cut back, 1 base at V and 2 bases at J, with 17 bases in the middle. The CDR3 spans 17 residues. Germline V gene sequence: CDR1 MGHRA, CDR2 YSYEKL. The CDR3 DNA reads TGCGCCAGCAGCCAAGCCCCCTTACAGATGGGCAACTATGGCTACACCTTC. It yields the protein CASSQAPLQMGNYGYTF.

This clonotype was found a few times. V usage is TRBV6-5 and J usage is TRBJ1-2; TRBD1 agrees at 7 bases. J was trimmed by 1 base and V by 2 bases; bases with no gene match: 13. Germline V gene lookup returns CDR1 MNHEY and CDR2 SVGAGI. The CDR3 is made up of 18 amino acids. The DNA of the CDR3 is TGTGCCAGCAGTTACACCTGGACAGGAGCCTTTTTTAACTATGGCTACACCTTC. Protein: CASSYTWTGAFFNYGYTF.

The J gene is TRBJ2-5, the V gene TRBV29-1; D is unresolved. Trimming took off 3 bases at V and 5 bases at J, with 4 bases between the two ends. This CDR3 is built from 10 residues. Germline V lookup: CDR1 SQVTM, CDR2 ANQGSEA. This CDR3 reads CSVDGETQYF. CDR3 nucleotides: TGCAGCGTTGACGGCGAGACCCAGTACTTC. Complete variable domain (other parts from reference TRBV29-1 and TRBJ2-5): SAVISQKPSRDICQRGTSLTIQCQVDSQVTMMFWYRQQPGQSLTLIATANQGSEATYESGFVIDKFPISRPNLTFSTLTVSNMSPEDSSIYLCSVDGETQYFGPGTRLLVL.

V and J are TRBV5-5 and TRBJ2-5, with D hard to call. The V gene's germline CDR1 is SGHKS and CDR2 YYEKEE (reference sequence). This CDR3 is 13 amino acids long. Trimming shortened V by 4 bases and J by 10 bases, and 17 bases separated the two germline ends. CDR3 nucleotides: TGTGCCAGCAGCCTTCTTCCCGACGGTGTCCAGTACTTC. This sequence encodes CASSLLPDGVQYF.

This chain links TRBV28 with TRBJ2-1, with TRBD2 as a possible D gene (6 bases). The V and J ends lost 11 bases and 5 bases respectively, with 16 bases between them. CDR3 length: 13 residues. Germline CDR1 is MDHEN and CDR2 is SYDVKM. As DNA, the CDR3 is TGTGCCGGGGCGGAGGGCGGTGACAATGAGCAGTTCTTC. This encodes CAGAEGGDNEQFF.

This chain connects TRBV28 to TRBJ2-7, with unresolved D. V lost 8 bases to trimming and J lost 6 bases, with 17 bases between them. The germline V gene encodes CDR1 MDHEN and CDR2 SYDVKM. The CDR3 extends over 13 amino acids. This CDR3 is CASLKWDSGEQYF. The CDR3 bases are TGTGCCAGCCTGAAGTGGGATTCTGGCGAGCAGTACTTC.

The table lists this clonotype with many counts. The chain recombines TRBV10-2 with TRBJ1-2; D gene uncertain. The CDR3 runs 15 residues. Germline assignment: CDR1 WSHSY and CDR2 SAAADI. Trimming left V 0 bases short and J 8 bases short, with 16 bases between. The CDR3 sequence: CASSESWASSAGYTF. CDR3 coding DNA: TGCGCCAGCAGTGAGTCTTGGGCCTCGTCCGCGGGCTACACCTTC.

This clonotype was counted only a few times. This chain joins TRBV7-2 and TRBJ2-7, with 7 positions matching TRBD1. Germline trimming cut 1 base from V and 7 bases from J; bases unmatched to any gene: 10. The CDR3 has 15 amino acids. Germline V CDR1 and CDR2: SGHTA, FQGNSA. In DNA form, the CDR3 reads TGTGCCAGCAGCTTAGAGGGCAGGGGGTTGAGGGAGCAGTACTTC. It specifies CASSLEGRGLREQYF.

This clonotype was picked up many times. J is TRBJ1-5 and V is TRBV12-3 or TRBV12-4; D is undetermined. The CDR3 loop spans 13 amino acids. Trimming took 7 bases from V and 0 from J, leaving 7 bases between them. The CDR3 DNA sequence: TGTGCCAGCAATGGATATAGCAATCAGCCCCAGCATTTT. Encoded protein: CASNGYSNQPQHF.

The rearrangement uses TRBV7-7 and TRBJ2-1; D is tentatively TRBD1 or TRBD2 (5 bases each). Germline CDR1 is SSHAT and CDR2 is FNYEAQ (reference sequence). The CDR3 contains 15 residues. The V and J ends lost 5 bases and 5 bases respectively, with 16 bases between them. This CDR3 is CASSRDGPLNNEQFF. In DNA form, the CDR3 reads TGTGCCAGCAGCCGGGACGGACCCCTAAACAATGAGCAGTTCTTC.

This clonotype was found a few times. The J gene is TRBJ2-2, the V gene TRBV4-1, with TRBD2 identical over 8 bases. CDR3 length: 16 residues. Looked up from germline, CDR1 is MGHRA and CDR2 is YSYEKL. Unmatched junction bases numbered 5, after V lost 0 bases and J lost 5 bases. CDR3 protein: CASSQDTSGLTGELFF. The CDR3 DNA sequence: TGCGCCAGCAGCCAAGATACTAGCGGACTTACCGGGGAGCTGTTTTTT.

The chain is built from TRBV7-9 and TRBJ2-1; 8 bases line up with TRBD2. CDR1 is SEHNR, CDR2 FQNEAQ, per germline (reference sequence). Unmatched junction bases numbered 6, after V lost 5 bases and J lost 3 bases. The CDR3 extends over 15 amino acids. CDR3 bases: TGTGCCAGCAGCGCCAGCGGGAGAGGCTACAATGAGCAGTTCTTC. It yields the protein CASSASGRGYNEQFF. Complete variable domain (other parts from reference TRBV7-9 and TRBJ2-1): DTGVSQNPRHKITKRGQNVTFRCDPISEHNRLYWYRQTLGQGPEFLTYFQNEAQLEKSRLLSDRFSAERPKGSFSTLEIQRTEQGDSAMYLCASSASGRGYNEQFFGPGTRLTVL.

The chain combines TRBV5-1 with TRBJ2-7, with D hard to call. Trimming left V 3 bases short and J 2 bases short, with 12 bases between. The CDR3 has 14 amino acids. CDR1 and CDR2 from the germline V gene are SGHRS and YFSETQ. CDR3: CASSSNAATYEQYF. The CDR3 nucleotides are TGCGCCAGCAGCTCTAATGCGGCTACCTACGAGCAGTACTTC.

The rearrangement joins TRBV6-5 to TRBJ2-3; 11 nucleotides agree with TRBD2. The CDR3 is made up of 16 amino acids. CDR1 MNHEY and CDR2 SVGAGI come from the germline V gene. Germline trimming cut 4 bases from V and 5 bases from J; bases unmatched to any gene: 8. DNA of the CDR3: TGTGCCAGCAGTTCGACTAGCGGGGCCCCGGTAGATACGCAGTATTTT. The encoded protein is CASSSTSGAPVDTQYF.

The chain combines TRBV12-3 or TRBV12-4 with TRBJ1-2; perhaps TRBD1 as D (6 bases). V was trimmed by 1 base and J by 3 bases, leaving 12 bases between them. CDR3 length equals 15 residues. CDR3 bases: TGTGCCAGCAGTTTAGGGGGGCGCTTAGACTATGGCTACACCTTC. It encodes CASSLGGRLDYGYTF.

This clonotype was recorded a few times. CDR3 sequence: CSARRTGLYEQYF. The CDR3 DNA follows: TGCAGTGCTAGAAGGACAGGGCTCTACGAGCAGTACTTC. The V gene is TRBV20-1, the J gene TRBJ2-7; 8 bases align to TRBD1. The CDR3 is 13 amino acids. Trimming took 2 bases from V and 3 from J; bases not matched to a gene: 3. Per the germline V gene, CDR1 is DFQATT and CDR2 is SNEGSKA (reference sequence).

CDR3 bases: TGTGCCAGCAGCCAAGAGGGCAGGGGACCCTACAATGAGCAGTTCTTC. Its translation: CASSQEGRGPYNEQFF. J is TRBJ2-1 and V is TRBV14, with a tentative D call TRBD1 (6 bases). Germline CDR1 reads SGHDN; CDR2 reads FVKESK. The CDR3 extends over 16 amino acids. V lost 0 bases, J lost 2 bases, and 11 bases lay in between. The full variable domain, with the rest looked up from reference TRBV14 and TRBJ2-1, is EAGVTQFPSHSVIEKGQTVTLRCDPISGHDNLYWYRRVMGKEIKFLLHFVKESKQDESGMPNNRFLAERTGGTYSTLKVQPAELEDSGVYFCASSQEGRGPYNEQFFGPGTRLTVL.

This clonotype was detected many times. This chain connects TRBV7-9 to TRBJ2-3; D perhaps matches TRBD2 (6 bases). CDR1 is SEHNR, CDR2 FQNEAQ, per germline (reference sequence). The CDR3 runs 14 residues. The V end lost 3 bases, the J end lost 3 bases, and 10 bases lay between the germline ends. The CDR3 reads CASSFGGLTDTQYF. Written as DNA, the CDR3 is TGTGCCAGCAGCTTTGGAGGGCTGACAGATACGCAGTATTTT. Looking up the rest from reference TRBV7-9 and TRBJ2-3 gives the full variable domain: DTGVSQNPRHKITKRGQNVTFRCDPISEHNRLYWYRQTLGQGPEFLTYFQNEAQLEKSRLLSDRFSAERPKGSFSTLEIQRTEQGDSAMYLCASSFGGLTDTQYFGPGTRLTVL.

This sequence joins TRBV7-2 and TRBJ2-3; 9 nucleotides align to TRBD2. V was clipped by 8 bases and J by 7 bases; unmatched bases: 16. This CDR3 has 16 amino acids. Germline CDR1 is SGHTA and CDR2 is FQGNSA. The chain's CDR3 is CASGSSGARSVNTQYF. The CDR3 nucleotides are TGTGCCAGCGGATCTAGCGGGGCCCGCAGCGTAAATACGCAGTATTTT.

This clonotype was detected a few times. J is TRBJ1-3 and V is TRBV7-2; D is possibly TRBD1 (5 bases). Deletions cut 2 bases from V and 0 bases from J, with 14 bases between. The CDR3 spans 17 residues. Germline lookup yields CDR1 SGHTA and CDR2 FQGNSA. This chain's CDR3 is CASSLQGIRSSGNTIYF. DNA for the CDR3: TGTGCCAGCAGCTTACAGGGTATAAGGAGCTCTGGAAACACCATATATTTT.

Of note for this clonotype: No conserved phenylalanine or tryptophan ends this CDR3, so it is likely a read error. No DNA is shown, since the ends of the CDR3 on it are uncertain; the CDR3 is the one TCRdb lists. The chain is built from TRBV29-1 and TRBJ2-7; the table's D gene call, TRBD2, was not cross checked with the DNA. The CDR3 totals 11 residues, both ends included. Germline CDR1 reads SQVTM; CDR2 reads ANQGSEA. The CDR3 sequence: CSVRLAGVLAL.

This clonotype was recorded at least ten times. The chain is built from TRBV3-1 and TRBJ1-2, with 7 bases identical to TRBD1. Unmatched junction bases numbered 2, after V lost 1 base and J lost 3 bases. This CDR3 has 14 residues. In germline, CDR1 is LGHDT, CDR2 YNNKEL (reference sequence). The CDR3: CASSQADRDYGYTF. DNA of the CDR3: TGTGCCAGCAGCCAAGCTGACAGGGACTATGGCTACACCTTC. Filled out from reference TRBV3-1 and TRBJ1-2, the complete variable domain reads DTAVSQTPKYLVTQMGNDKSIKCEQNLGHDTMYWYKQDSKKFLKIMFSYNNKELIINETVPNRFSPKSPDKAHLNLHINSLELGDSAVYFCASSQADRDYGYTFGSGTRLTVV.

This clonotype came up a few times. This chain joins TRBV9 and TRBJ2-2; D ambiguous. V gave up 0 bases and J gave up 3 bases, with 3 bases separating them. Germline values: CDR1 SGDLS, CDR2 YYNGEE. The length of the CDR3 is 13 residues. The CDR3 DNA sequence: TGTGCCAGCAGCGTAGCTCACACCGGGGAGCTGTTTTTT. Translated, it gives CASSVAHTGELFF.